This T cell receptor (beta chain) was recovered during a study of cytomegalovirus exposure and HLA in healthy donors. Study conclusions and caveats: It was only CMV serostatus that was available as immune exposure information.

Vbeta (60) and Jbeta (13) primers were used in the PCR. The protocol was immunoSEQ multiplex PCR, while the TCRdb copy is restricted to in-frame clones and leaves out a portion. The table records 170,000 or so clones, about 69% of them present only once. Concerning this clone: The antigen remains undetermined.

This CDR3 spans 15 amino acids. Trimming at V came to 1 base and at J to 5 bases, leaving 4 bases not matched to a gene. Germline CDR1 SEHNR, CDR2 FQNEAQ (reference sequence). The V and J genes are TRBV7-9 and TRBJ2-5; TRBD1 matches at 10 bases. Sequencing was done on a sample of PBMCs. The TCR originated in a male donor in good health and CMV-seronegative. CDR3: CASSLGDRGRETQYF. The DNA for the CDR3 is TGTGCCAGCAGCTTAGGGGACAGGGGCAGGGAGACCCAGTACTTC.